Included here is one T cell receptor (beta chain) sequence, with context. Its antigen is not known. The junction and the germline gene differ at one end; a read error may be behind it. Genomic DNA served as template for TCR beta VDJ and CDR3 profiling. In TCRdb, the reads were re-called with MiXCR into one record per CDR3 protein. The sample consists of over 35,000 distinct CDR3 sequences, approximately 67% of them appearing once. This specimen belongs to a study of CD8+CD57+ T cells in acquired aplastic anemia. Study-wide background: The mean DNA yield obtained from sorted CD4+ and CD8+ cells came to approximately 3 ug. Among healthy donors, CD4+ cells averaged about 11 million reads.

The CDR3 has 13 amino acids. Looked up from germline, CDR1 is MNHNS and CDR2 is SASEGT. Study results and limitations: Any difference that existed in CD8+ Simpson's diversity between patients and controls was not significant. Patients and controls were found to share roughly 31 CD8+ CDR3 sequences.

The receptor's source is a human donor in good health, serving as a control. The material sequenced was sorted CD4+, CD8+, or CD8+CD57+ T cells (not recorded which) from PBMCs. The chain couples TRBV6-1 to TRBJ2-3; D possibly corresponds to TRBD2 (6 bases). The CDR3 DNA is TGTGCCATCAGTGATGGCGGGGTACTGGCTGATTATTTT. This translates into CAISDGGVLADYF.